This T cell receptor (beta chain) was identified in a study of T cells in tuberculosis (dated by TCRdb to the late 2010s). About the study as a whole: In the study, CD1B tetramers and high-throughput TCR immunosequencing were combined to characterize T cells specific for the mycobacterial lipid antigen glucose monomycolate (GMM). IGRA-negative adolescents, IGRA-positive adolescents with latent tuberculosis and adults with active tuberculosis, about nine per group, were compared in a South African clinical cohort.

At study entry, adolescents were screened for latent tuberculosis infection by tuberculin skin test and QuantiFERON-TB GOLD In-Tube IGRA. Immunosequencing of unsorted cryopreserved PBMC covered, on average, around 99,000 T cells per clinical donor. Eleven high schools in the Worcester region of the Western Cape, South Africa, served as enrollment sites for adolescents aged 12 to 18 years. Ten or so M. tuberculosis-infected adolescents and some ten uninfected adolescents, matched for age and sex, were selected. Adolescent PBMC were isolated from freshly drawn heparinized blood by density centrifugation and cryopreserved. Inclusive of the bounding cysteine and phenylalanine, the CDR3 is 14 residues long. Just the 42-base CDR3 DNA is kept, in frame starting at base 1. The germline V end is reduced by 3 bases and the J end by 4 bases; junction bases left unmatched: 5. Via the germline V gene, CDR1 is LGHNA and CDR2 YSLEER.

What the study reported, not specific to this receptor: A classifier using the diverse GMM-specific repertoire reached around 85% accuracy (AUROC about 0.9), compared with roughly 70% accuracy using GEM motif frequencies. Clinical samples were selected based on which cryopreserved specimens were available, and the active tuberculosis cases were adults whereas the controls were adolescents. Active tuberculosis TCR-alpha repertoires showed smaller mean NN-distances to GMM-specific TCRs than IGRA-negative controls, suggesting clonal expansion of these TCRs. The smaller NN-distances in active tuberculosis patients were driven in part by shorter CDR3-alpha lengths, while the difference seen for TCR-beta was not statistically significant.

The immunoSEQ multiplex PCR assay was used to generate TCR libraries, with TCR-beta and/or TCR-alpha/delta assays applied to each sample. Amplified TCR libraries were sequenced on the Illumina high-throughput platform. Concerning the study's data processing: Clustering and dimensionality reduction were performed using pairwise TCRdist distances among GMM-specific receptors from ex vivo sorted or in vitro expanded T cells. Each clinical repertoire was assigned a mean NN-distance score, defined as the average TCRdist to the nearest 10% of tetramer-positive reference sequences. To compute GEM TCR motif frequency, the fraction of unique TCRs matching known GEM sequences by V/J usage and CDR3 length was calculated. Linear discriminant analysis with leave-one-out cross-validation, implemented in scikit-learn, was used to classify active tuberculosis. Drawn from immuneACCESS, this table holds only the in-frame rearrangements with V and J called that TCRdb kept. Clones are partly lost; checked studies trace under half to an unresolved V gene and leave the rest unexplained. V, J and clone size are taken as reported in that table, and D and trimming were inferred from the DNA itself. The sample table records 30,000 to 35,000 clones; about 89% of these occur just once. Jointly, the top ten make up about 2.2% of the sample.

As for this clone: This clone's antigen is unknown. Per-base qualities were not stored, and no clone one base away is much larger.

The chain is made from TRBV4-3 and TRBJ1-2, with 7 bases in between that match TRBD1. What was sequenced was PBMCs. This receptor was identified in a donor between 5 and 29 years old with latent tuberculosis or without tuberculosis infection. This receptor has the CDR3 CASSQDRTFYGYTF. The DNA is TGCGCCAGCAGCCAGGACAGGACATTCTATGGCTACACCTTC.